This T cell receptor beta chain was found in a study of blood T cell repertoires in COVID-19. This clone was recorded only once. CDR3 length: 13 amino acids. J gave up 2 bases and V 6 bases, and 3 bases lay outside the gene matches. CDR1 is MNHEY and CDR2 is SMNVEV in the germline V gene (reference sequence). TCRdb's copy holds only in-frame clones and misses some; the assay was immunoSEQ multiplex PCR. The sample includes some 300,000 clones, approximately 86% of them seen just once. The specimen sequenced was peripheral blood. The clonotype originates from a woman between 70 and 85 years old with COVID-19, enrolled during active disease. The rearrangement uses TRBV27 and TRBJ2-7, with TRBD1 matching over 8 bases. CDR3 region: CASRSTGAYEQYF. In nucleotides, the CDR3 is TGTGCCAGCAGATCGACAGGGGCCTACGAGCAGTACTTC.